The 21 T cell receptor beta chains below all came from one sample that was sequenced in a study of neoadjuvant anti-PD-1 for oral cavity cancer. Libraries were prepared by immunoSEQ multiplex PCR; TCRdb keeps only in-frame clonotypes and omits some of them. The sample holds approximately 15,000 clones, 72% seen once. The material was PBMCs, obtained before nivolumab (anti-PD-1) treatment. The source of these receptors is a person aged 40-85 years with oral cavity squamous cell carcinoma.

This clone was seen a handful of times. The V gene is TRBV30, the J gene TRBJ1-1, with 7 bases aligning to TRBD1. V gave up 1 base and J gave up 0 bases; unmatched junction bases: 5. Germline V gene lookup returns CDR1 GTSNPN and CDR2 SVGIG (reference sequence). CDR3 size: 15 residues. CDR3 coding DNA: TGTGCCTGGAGTGATTTAGGGACAGTGAACACTGAAGCTTTCTTT. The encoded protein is CAWSDLGTVNTEAFF.

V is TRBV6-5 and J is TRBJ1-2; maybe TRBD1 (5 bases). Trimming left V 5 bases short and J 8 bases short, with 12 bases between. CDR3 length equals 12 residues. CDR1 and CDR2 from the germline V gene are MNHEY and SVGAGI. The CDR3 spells CASSAGGRGYTF. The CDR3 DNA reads TGTGCCAGCAGTGCTGGGGGAAGGGGCTACACCTTC.

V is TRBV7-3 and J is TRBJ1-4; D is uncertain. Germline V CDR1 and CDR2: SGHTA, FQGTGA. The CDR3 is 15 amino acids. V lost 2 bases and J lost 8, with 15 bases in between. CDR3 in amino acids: CASSLLRTTREKLFF. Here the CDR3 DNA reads TGTGCCAGCAGCTTACTCAGAACCACCAGGGAAAAACTGTTTTTT.

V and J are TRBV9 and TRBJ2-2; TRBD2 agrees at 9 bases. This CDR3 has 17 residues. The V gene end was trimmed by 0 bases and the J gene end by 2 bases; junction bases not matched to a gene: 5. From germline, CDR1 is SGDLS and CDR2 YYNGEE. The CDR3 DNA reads TGTGCCAGCAGCGTAGGGCTAGCGGGAACAAACACCGGGGAGCTGTTTTTT. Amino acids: CASSVGLAGTNTGELFF.

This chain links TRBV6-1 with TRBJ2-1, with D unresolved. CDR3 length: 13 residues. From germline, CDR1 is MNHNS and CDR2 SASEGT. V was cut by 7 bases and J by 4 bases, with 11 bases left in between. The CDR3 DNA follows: TGTGCCAGCAAGGTGGCAGAATACAATGAGCAGTTCTTC. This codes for CASKVAEYNEQFF.

This CDR3 reads CASSPEVGQPQHF. The CDR3 DNA is TGTGCCAGCAGCCCCGAGGTGGGTCAGCCCCAGCATTTT. The chain joins TRBV4-2 to TRBJ1-5; no reliable D call. Trimming left V 4 bases short and J 6 bases short, with 10 bases between. Looked up from germline, CDR1 is LGHNA and CDR2 is YNFKEQ. The CDR3 is 13 residues long.

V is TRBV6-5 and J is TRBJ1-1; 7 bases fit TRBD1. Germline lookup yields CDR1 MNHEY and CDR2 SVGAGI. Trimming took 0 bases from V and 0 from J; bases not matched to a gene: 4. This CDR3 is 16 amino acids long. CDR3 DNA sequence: TGTGCCAGCAGTTACTCTAAGACAGGGATGAACACTGAAGCTTTCTTT. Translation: CASSYSKTGMNTEAFF.

The CDR3 DNA reads as TGTGCCAGTAGTACCCTGGGGAGGCAGTACTTC. It translates to CASSTLGRQYF. V usage is TRBV19 and J usage is TRBJ2-7; D is possibly TRBD2 (5 bases). CDR1 LNHDA and CDR2 SQIVND come from the germline V gene (reference sequence). This CDR3 is 11 amino acids long. The V and J ends lost 4 bases and 9 bases respectively, with 10 bases between them.

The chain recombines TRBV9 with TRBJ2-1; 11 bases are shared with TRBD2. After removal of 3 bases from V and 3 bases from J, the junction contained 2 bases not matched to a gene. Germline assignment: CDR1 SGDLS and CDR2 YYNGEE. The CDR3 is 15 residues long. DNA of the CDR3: TGTGCCAGCAGCGGTAGCGGGAGGGACTACAATGAGCAGTTCTTC. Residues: CASSGSGRDYNEQFF.

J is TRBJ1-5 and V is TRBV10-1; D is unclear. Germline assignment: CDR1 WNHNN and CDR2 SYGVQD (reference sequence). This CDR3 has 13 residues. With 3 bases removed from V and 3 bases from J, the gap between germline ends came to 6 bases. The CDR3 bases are TGCGCCAGCAGTGAAGGTTACAATCAGCCCCAGCATTTT. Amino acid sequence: CASSEGYNQPQHF.

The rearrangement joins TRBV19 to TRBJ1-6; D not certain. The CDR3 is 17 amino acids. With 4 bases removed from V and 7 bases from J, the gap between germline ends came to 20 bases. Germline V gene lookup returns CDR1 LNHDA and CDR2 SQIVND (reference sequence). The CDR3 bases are TGTGCCAGTAGTAGTTTCGTGTTCGGCTCGACCAATTCACCCCTCCACTTT. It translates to CASSSFVFGSTNSPLHF.

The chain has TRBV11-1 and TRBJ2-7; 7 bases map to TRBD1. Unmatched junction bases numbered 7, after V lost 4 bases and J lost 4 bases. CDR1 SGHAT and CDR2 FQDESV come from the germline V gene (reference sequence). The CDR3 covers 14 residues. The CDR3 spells CASSSYRGKYEQYF. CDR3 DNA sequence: TGTGCCAGCAGCTCCTACAGGGGCAAGTACGAGCAGTACTTC.

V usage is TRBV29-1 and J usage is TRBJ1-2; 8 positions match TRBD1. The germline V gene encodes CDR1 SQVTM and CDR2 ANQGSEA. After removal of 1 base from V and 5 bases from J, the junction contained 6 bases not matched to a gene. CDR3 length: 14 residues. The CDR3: CSVEGGQAWYGYTF. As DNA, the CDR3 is TGCAGCGTTGAAGGGGGACAGGCCTGGTATGGCTACACCTTC.

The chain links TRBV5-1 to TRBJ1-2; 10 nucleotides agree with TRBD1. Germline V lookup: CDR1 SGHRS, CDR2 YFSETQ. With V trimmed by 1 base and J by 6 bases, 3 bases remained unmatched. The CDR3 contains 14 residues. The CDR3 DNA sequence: TGCGCCAGCAGCTTGCGGACAGGGGGAAATGGCTACACCTTC. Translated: CASSLRTGGNGYTF.

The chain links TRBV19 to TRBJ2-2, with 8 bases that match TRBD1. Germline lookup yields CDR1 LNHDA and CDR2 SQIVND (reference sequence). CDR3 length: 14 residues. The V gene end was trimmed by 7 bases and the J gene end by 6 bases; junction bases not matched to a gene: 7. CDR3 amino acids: CASMTGASSGELFF. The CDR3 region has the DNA TGTGCCAGTATGACAGGGGCGAGCTCCGGGGAGCTGTTTTTT.

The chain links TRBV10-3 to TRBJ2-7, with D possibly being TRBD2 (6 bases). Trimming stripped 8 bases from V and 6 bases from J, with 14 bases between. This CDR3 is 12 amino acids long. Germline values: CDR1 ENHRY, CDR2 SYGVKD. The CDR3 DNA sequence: TGTGCCATCCGCGGGGCAGGGACCGAGCAGTACTTC. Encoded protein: CAIRGAGTEQYF.

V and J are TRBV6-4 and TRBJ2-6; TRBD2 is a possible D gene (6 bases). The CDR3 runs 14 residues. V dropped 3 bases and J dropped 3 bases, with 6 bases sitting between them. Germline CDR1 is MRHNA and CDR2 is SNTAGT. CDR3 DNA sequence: TGTGCCAGCAGTGAGGGGGGTGGGGCCAACGTCCTGACTTTC. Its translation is CASSEGGGANVLTF.

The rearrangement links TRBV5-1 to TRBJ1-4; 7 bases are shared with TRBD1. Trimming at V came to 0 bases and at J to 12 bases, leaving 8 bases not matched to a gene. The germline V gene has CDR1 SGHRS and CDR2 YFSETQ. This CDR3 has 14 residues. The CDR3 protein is CASSLEPTGLELFF. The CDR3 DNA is TGCGCCAGCAGCTTGGAACCGACAGGGTTGGAACTGTTTTTT.

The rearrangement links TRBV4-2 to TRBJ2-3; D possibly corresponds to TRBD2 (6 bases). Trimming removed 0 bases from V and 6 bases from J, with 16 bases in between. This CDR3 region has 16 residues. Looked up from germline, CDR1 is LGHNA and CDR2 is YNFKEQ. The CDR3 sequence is CASSQDSRGAGDTQYF. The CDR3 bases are TGTGCCAGCAGCCAAGACTCCCGCGGCGCGGGGGATACGCAGTATTTT.

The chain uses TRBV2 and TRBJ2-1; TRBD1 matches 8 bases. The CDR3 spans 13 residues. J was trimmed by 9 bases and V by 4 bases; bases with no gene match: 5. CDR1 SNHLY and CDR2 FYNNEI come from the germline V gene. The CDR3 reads CASSGQGISEQFF. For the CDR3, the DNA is TGTGCCAGCAGTGGACAGGGGATCAGTGAGCAGTTCTTC.

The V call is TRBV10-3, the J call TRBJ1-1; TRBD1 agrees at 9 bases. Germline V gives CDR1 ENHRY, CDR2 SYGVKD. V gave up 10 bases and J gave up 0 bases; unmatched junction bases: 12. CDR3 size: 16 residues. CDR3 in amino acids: CATTGQGPLMNTEAFF. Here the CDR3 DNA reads TGTGCCACCACCGGACAGGGGCCATTGATGAACACTGAAGCTTTCTTT.